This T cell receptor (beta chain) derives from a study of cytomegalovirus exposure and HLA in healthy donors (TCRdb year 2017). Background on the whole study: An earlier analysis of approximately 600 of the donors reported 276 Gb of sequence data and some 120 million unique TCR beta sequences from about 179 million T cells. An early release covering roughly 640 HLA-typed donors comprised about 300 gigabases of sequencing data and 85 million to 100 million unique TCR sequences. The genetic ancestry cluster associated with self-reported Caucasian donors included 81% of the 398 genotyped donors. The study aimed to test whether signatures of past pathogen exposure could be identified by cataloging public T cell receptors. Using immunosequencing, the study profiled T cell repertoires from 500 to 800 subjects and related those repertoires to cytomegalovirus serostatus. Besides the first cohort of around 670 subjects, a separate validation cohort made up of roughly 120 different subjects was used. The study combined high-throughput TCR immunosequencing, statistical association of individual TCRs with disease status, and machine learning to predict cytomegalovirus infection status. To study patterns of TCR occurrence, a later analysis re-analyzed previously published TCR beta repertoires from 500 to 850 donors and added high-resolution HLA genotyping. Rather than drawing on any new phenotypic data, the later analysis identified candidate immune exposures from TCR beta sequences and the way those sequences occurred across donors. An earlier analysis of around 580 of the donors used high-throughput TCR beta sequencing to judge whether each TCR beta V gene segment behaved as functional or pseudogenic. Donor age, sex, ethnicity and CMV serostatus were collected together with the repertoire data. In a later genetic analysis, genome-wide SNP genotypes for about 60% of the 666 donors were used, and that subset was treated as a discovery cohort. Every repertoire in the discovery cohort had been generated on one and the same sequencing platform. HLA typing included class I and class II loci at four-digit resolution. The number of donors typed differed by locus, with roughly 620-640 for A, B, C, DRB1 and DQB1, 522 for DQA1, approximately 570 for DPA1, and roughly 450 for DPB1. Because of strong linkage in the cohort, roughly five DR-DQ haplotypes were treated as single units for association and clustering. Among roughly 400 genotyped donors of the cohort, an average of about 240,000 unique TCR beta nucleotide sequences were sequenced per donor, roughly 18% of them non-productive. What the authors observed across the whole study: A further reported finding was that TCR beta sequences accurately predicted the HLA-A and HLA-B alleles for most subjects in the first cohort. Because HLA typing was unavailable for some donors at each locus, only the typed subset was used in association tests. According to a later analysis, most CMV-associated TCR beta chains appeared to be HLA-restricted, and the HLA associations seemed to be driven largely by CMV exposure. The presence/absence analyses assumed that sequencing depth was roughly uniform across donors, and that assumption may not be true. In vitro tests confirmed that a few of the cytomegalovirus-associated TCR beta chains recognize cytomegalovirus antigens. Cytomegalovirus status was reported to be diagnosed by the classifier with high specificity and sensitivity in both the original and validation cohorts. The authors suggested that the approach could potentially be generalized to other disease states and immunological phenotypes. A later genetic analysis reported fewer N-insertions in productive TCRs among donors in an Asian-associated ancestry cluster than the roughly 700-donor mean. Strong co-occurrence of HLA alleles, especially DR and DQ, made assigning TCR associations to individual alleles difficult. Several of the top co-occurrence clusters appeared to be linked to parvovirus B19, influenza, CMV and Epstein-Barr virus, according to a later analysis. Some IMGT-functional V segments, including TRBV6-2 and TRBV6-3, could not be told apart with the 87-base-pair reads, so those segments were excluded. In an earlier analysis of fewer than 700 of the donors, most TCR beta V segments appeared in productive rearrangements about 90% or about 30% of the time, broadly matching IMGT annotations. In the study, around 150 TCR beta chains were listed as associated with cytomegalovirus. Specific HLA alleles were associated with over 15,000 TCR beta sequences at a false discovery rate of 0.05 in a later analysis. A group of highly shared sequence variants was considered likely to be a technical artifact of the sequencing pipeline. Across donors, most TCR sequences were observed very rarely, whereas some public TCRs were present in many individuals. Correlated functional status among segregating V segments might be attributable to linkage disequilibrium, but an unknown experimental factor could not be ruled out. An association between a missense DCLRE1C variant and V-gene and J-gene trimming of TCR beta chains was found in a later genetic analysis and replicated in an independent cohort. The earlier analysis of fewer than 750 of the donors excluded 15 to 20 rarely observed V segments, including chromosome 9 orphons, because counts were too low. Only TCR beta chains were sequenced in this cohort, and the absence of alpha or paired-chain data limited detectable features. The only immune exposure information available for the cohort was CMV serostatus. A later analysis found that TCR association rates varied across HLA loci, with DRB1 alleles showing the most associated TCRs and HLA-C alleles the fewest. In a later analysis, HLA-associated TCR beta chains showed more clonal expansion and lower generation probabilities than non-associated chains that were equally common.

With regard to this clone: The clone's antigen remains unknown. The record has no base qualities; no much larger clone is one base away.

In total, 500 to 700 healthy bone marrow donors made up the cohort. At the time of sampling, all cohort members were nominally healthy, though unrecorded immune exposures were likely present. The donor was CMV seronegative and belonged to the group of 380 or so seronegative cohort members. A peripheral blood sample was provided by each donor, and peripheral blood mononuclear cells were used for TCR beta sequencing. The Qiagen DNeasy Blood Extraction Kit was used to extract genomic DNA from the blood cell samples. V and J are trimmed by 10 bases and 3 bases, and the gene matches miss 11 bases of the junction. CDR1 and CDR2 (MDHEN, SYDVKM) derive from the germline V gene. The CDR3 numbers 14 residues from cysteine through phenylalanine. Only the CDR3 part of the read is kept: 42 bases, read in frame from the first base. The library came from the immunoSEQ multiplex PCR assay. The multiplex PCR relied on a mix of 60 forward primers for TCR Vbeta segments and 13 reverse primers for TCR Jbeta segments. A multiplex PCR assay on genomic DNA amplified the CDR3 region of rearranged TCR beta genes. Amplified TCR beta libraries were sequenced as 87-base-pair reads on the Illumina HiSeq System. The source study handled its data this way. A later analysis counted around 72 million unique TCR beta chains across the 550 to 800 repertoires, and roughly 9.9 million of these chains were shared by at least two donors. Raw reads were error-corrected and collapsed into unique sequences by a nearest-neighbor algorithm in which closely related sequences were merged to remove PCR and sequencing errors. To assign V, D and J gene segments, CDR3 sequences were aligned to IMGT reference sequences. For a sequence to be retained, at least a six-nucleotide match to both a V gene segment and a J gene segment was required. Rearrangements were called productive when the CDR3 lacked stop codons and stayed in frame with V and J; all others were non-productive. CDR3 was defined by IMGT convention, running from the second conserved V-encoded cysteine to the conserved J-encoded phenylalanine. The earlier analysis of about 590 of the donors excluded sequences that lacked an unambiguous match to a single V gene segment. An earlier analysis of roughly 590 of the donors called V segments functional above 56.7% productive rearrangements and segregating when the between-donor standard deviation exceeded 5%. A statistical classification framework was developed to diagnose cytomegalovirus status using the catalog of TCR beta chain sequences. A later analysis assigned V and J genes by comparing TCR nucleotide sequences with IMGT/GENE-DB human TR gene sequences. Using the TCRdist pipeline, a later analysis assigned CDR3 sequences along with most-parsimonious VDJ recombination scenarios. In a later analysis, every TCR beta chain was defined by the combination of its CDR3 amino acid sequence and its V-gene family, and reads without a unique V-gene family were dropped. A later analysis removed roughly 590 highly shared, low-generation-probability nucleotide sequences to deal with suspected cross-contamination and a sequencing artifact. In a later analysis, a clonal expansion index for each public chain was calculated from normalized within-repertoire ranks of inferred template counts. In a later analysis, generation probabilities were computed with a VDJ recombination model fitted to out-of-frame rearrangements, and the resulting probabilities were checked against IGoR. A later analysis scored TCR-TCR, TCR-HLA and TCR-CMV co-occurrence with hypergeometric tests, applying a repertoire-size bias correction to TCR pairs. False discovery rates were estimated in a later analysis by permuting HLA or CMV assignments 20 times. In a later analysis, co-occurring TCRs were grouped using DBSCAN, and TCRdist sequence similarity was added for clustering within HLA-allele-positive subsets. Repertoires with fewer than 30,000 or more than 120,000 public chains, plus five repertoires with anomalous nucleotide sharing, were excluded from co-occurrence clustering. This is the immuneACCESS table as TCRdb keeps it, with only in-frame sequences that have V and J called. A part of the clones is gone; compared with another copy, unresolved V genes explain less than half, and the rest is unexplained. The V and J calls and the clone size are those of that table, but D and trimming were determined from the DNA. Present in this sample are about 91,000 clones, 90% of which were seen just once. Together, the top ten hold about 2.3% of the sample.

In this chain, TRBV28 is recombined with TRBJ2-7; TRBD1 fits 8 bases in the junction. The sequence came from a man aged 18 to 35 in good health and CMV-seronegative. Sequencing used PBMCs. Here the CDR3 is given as CATRNRGSGYEQYF. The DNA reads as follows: TGTGCCACTCGAAACAGGGGGTCAGGCTACGAGCAGTACTTC. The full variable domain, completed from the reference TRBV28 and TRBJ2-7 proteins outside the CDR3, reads DVKVTQSSRYLVKRTGEKVFLECVQDMDHENMFWYRQDPGLGLRLIYFSYDVKMKEKGDIPEGYSVSREKKERFSLILESASTNQTSMYLCATRNRGSGYEQYFGPGTRLTVT.